This TCR beta chain is from a study of T cell responses to AZD1222 COVID-19 vaccine. Here immunoSEQ multiplex PCR was the method, and the copy in TCRdb shows in-frame clones only, minus some. The sample has under 150,000 clones, approximately 91% seen once; the top ten hold about 1.9%. In its sample, this clone was seen once. Its antigen is unknown. Trimming left V 3 bases short and J 1 base short, with 9 bases between. This CDR3 comprises 14 residues. Germline values: CDR1 MNHEY, CDR2 SMNVEV (reference sequence). Overall study findings and caveats: Clonal diversity was possibly underestimated, and white British individuals and females predominated among donors.

The sequenced sample was peripheral blood, obtained 28 days after the second AZD1222 dose. This TCR was recovered from an adult who received the AZD1222 COVID-19 vaccine. V and J are TRBV27 and TRBJ1-1, with D perhaps matching TRBD1 (6 bases). The CDR3, as DNA: TGTGCCAGCAGTTTTAGGGACAAGAACACTGAAGCTTTCTTT. Its protein product is CASSFRDKNTEAFF.